This TCR beta chain comes out of a study of regulatory T cells in long-lasting Graves disease. Study-wide points: Relative to new patients (966), persistent patients exhibited greater sharing of public clonotypes (about 2,700).

Time point of the sample: newly diagnosed GD, antithyroid drugs for less than 3 months. Generation of the TCR library employed RNA extracted from PBMCs. V was cut by 3 bases and J by 7 bases, with 13 bases left in between. CDR3 length equals 14 residues. Germline assignment: CDR1 KGHSH and CDR2 LQKENI. According to the study, TCR beta libraries were built with iRepertoire HTBI primers and CDR3-region Arm-PCR. Per the authors' pipeline: The identification of about 68 TRBV and some 13 TRBJ segments was made across samples. MiXCR, run by TCRdb on the multiplex PCR reads, gives a single entry per CDR3 protein. TCRdb assigned the V and J calls; the authors' analysis was not used. This table holds 400,000 to 500,000 distinct CDR3 sequences, roughly 15% found once. A word on this clonotype: The target antigen is unknown. A much bigger clone sits one base away, suggesting this may be a read error.

These data were likewise used in another study, on T cells in Graves' hyperthyroidism and ophthalmopathy. This second study says: Graves' hyperthyroidism qualified as stable when ophthalmopathy did not progress within 18 months.

The sequencing used peripheral blood mononuclear cells (PBMCs), collected at new diagnosis, from a patient treated with antithyroid drugs. The rearrangement joins TRBV18 to TRBJ1-5, with no clear D. This sequence was found in a woman aged 45-65 years with Graves disease. CDR3 nucleotide sequence: TGTGCCAGCTCACCGGACGGGATGTTACAGCCCCAGCATTTT. This gives the protein CASSPDGMLQPQHF.